The TCR beta chain under discussion was sequenced for a study of early T cells in non-severe SARS-CoV-2 infection. As for the study in general: The sequenced material was bulk RNA from unsorted whole blood, and its chains were unpaired. Whole-study results and caveats: Private and CD4 specificities were missed by VDJdb matching, skewed to anti-spike CD8.

Germline V gene data show CDR1 as MNHEY and CDR2 as SVGEGT. The CDR3 contains 14 residues. V lost 6 bases and J lost 2; bases outside the gene matches: 4. Unique molecular identifier tags were affixed to discrete cDNA molecules. TCRdb re-called the 5' RACE reads with MiXCR, one entry per CDR3 protein. The data contain tens of thousands of distinct CDR3 sequences, 9.5% to 15% of them singletons. Only a few counts were recorded for this clonotype. Its target is not known. The sample consisted of whole blood. The genes are TRBV6-2 or TRBV6-3 and TRBJ2-7; 10 nucleotides align to TRBD2. The clonotype was recovered from an adult who was a healthcare worker with PCR-confirmed SARS-CoV-2 infection or an uninfected control (not recorded which). The CDR3 loop reads CASRPGLATYEQYF. The CDR3, as DNA: TGTGCCAGCAGGCCGGGACTAGCGACCTACGAGCAGTACTTC.